The 22 T cell receptor beta chains given below trace back to one sample, sequenced in a study of blood T cell repertoires in COVID-19. Produced via immunoSEQ multiplex PCR; TCRdb's table is partial and in-frame only. This table has approximately 160,000 clones, around 82% appearing once. The sequenced sample was PBMCs or T cells enriched from blood (not recorded which). All receptors come from a woman between 50 and 59 years old in a cohort exposed to, infected with or recovered from COVID-19 (not recorded which).

The chain uses TRBV6-1 and TRBJ1-3, with D possibly being TRBD1 (5 bases). Trimming took off 3 bases at V and 0 bases at J, with 12 bases between the two ends. From germline, CDR1 is MNHNS and CDR2 SASEGT. The CDR3 has 16 amino acids. The CDR3, as DNA: TGTGCCAGCAGTGATCCGGGACTGTACTCTGGAAACACCATATATTTT. It codes for CASSDPGLYSGNTIYF.

The V call is TRBV28, the J call TRBJ2-6, with 9 bases that match TRBD1. V was clipped by 6 bases and J by 0 bases; unmatched bases: 3. Germline V gene data show CDR1 as MDHEN and CDR2 as SYDVKM. The CDR3 has 16 residues. The CDR3 sequence is CASRGQGFSGANVLTF. Written as DNA, the CDR3 is TGTGCCAGCAGGGGACAGGGTTTCTCTGGGGCCAACGTCCTGACTTTC.

The chain combines TRBV5-8 with TRBJ2-3; tentative D call: TRBD1 (6 bases). Trimming left V 0 bases short and J 4 bases short, with 15 bases between. Germline V gene lookup returns CDR1 SGHTS and CDR2 YDEGEE. CDR3 length: 16 amino acids. The CDR3 DNA is TGTGCCAGCAGCTTGGCCAAGGGGGTAGCATCAGATACGCAGTATTTT. It specifies CASSLAKGVASDTQYF.

The sample holds one count of this clone. The chain employs TRBV28 and TRBJ1-2; no clear D. The CDR3 spans 14 residues. The V gene lost 7 bases and the J gene lost 2 bases, with 14 bases spanning the gap. In germline, CDR1 is MDHEN, CDR2 SYDVKM. CDR3 residues: CASTSGSRNYGYTF. CDR3 DNA sequence: TGTGCCAGCACCTCCGGGTCGAGGAACTATGGCTACACCTTC.

This chain's CDR3 is CASSSGTSGNTIYF. The DNA of the CDR3 is TGTGCCAGCAGCTCGGGAACCTCTGGAAACACCATATATTTT. V usage is TRBV7-3 and J usage is TRBJ1-3; D remains ambiguous. The CDR3 length is 14 residues. V dropped 4 bases and J dropped 0 bases, with 7 bases sitting between them. Germline CDR1 and CDR2: SGHTA and FQGTGA.

This clone was counted a few times. The chain employs TRBV18 and TRBJ2-7; TRBD2 matches at 12 bases. Trimming took 3 bases from V and 3 from J; bases not matched to a gene: 6. The germline CDR1 and CDR2 sequences are KGHSH and LQKENI. This CDR3 has 16 amino acids. As DNA, the CDR3 is TGTGCCAGCTCACCGCCCCTAGCGGGAGGGGGCTACGAGCAGTACTTC. Protein sequence: CASSPPLAGGGYEQYF. The entire variable domain, with the rest obtained from reference TRBV18 and TRBJ2-7, is as follows: NAGVMQNPRHLVRRRGQEARLRCSPMKGHSHVYWYRQLPEEGLKFMVYLQKENIIDESGMPKERFSAEFPKEGPSILRIQQVVRGDSAAYFCASSPPLAGGGYEQYFGPGTRLTVT.

The V and J genes are TRBV29-1 and TRBJ1-2; D remains ambiguous. The V end lost 2 bases, the J end lost 7 bases, and 11 bases lay between the germline ends. Germline-derived CDR1 and CDR2 are SQVTM and ANQGSEA. The CDR3 has 12 residues. CDR3 protein: CSVERGIRGYTF. As DNA, the CDR3 is TGCAGCGTTGAACGAGGAATTCGTGGCTACACCTTC.

The chain employs TRBV6-5 and TRBJ1-1, with D unclear. The V end lost 6 bases, the J end lost 1 base, and 12 bases lay between the germline ends. The CDR3 runs 14 residues. Germline CDR1 reads MNHEY; CDR2 reads SVGAGI. The CDR3 loop reads CASRPPNWNTEAFF. The CDR3 DNA follows: TGTGCCAGCAGACCCCCTAACTGGAACACTGAAGCTTTCTTT.

The chain has TRBV27 and TRBJ2-3; D not certain. Germline V CDR1 and CDR2: MNHEY, SMNVEV (reference sequence). Trimming left V 3 bases short and J 2 bases short, with 12 bases between. There are 15 residues in the CDR3. CDR3 sequence: CASSFTFSLTDTQYF. The CDR3, as DNA: TGTGCCAGCAGTTTTACTTTCTCCCTCACAGATACGCAGTATTTT.

The chain combines TRBV29-1 with TRBJ1-2, with D uncertain. This CDR3 is 11 amino acids long. Germline assignment: CDR1 SQVTM and CDR2 ANQGSEA. V shed 7 bases and J shed 8 bases, with 14 bases lying between them. The DNA of the CDR3 is TGCAGCGCTGTGATTTCGGAGGGCTACACCTTC. Its translation: CSAVISEGYTF.

The chain uses TRBV9 and TRBJ2-1; 11 nucleotides align to TRBD2. The germline V gene has CDR1 SGDLS and CDR2 YYNGEE. V dropped 2 bases and J dropped 5; count of bases not matched to a gene: 3. The CDR3 is 15 amino acids. The CDR3: CASSVGLAVHNEQFF. CDR3 sequence (DNA): TGTGCCAGCAGCGTGGGACTAGCGGTTCACAATGAGCAGTTCTTC. The full variable domain, rest sourced from reference TRBV9 and TRBJ2-1, is DSGVTQTPKHLITATGQRVTLRCSPRSGDLSVYWYQQSLDQGLQFLIQYYNGEERAKGNILERFSAQQFPDLHSELNLSSLELGDSALYFCASSVGLAVHNEQFFGPGTRLTVL.

This rearrangement joins TRBV3-1 (or the pseudogene TRBV3-2) to TRBJ2-5; 11 bases line up with TRBD2. J was trimmed by 7 bases and V by 3 bases; bases with no gene match: 4. CDR3 length: 14 amino acids. From germline, CDR1 is LGHDT and CDR2 YNNKEL (reference sequence). The CDR3: CASSQELAGVTQYF. CDR3 bases: TGTGCCAGCAGCCAGGAACTAGCGGGAGTGACCCAGTACTTC.

The genes are TRBV5-1 and TRBJ2-1, with TRBD2 matching over 14 bases. Trimming at V came to 3 bases and at J to 7 bases, leaving 6 bases not matched to a gene. The CDR3 has 16 amino acids. Germline V gives CDR1 SGHRS, CDR2 YFSETQ. The CDR3 spells CASSSGTSGGSNEQFF. CDR3 DNA: TGCGCCAGCAGCTCCGGGACTAGCGGGGGAAGTAATGAGCAGTTCTTC.

The V call is TRBV7-9, the J call TRBJ2-3; perhaps TRBD1 as D (6 bases). The germline V gene has CDR1 SEHNR and CDR2 FQNEAQ (reference sequence). The CDR3 has 14 amino acids. V was trimmed by 3 bases and J by 0 bases, leaving 7 bases between them. The CDR3: CASSFTGSTDTQYF. CDR3 nucleotides: TGTGCCAGCAGCTTTACAGGGAGCACAGATACGCAGTATTTT.

The CDR3 is CASSPDRNSPLHF. DNA of the CDR3: TGTGCCAGCAGTCCGGACAGGAATTCACCCCTCCACTTT. The chain has TRBV6-5 and TRBJ1-6; 7 positions agree with TRBD1. CDR1 is MNHEY and CDR2 is SVGAGI in the germline V gene. This CDR3 has 13 amino acids. J lost 7 bases, V lost 5 bases, and 2 bases had no gene match.

This clone showed up just once. This chain uses TRBV28 with TRBJ2-5, with a possible D match to TRBD2 (6 bases). The CDR3 sequence is 14 residues long. V gave up 7 bases and J gave up 4 bases, with 16 bases separating them. The germline gives CDR1 MDHEN, CDR2 SYDVKM. The CDR3 DNA reads as TGTGCCAGCACACGCTCGGGAGAGACAGAGACCCAGTACTTC. Its translation is CASTRSGETETQYF.

Worth noting for this clone: Compared with germline, one end of the junction differs, possibly owing to a read error. The V gene is TRBV28, the J gene TRBJ1-5, with unresolved D. The CDR3 is 13 amino acids. Germline assignment: CDR1 MDHEN and CDR2 SYDVKM. The CDR3 is CASRLGQNLPQHF. CDR3 nucleotide sequence: TGTGCCAGCAGGCTGGGCCAGAATCTGCCCCAGCATTTT.

This clone was picked up a small number of times. This chain uses TRBV11-2 with TRBJ1-2, with a weak D call TRBD1 (5 bases). The CDR3 is 12 residues long. CDR1 and CDR2 (germline): SGHAT, FQNNGV. V lost 8 bases and J 4 bases, leaving 11 bases between the germline ends. The CDR3 region has the DNA TGTGCCAGCTCAGGCAGGGCCTATGGCTACACCTTC. Protein product: CASSGRAYGYTF.

The chain recombines TRBV28 with TRBJ1-3; D unresolved. From germline, CDR1 is MDHEN and CDR2 SYDVKM. The CDR3 is 15 amino acids. V lost 3 bases and J lost 1, with 10 bases in between. CDR3 bases: TGTGCCAGCAGTTTTTTCGGGTTGTCTGGAAACACCATATATTTT. Protein sequence: CASSFFGLSGNTIYF.

The genes are TRBV24-1 and TRBJ2-2; TRBD1 might be the D (5 bases). The CDR3 has 15 residues. Germline CDR1 reads KGHDR; CDR2 reads SFDVKD. Trimming removed 6 bases at V and 4 bases at J, with 14 bases between. The DNA for the CDR3 is TGTGCCACCAGTTCGGAAGGGGTGACCACCGGGGAGCTGTTTTTT. Its translation is CATSSEGVTTGELFF.

The gene calls are TRBV24-1 and TRBJ2-1; TRBD2 agrees at 12 bases. The CDR3 has 16 amino acids. After removal of 2 bases from V and 5 bases from J, the junction contained 3 bases not matched to a gene. The germline V gene encodes CDR1 KGHDR and CDR2 SFDVKD. Here the CDR3 reads CATSDSPSGRDNEQFF. The CDR3 DNA sequence: TGTGCCACCAGTGATTCTCCTAGCGGGAGGGACAATGAGCAGTTCTTC.

This clone appeared a single time. The chain links TRBV7-9 to TRBJ1-5; D not resolved. The V end lost 0 bases, the J end lost 1 base, and 16 bases lay between the germline ends. CDR1 SEHNR and CDR2 FQNEAQ come from the germline V gene (reference sequence). There are 18 residues in the CDR3. CDR3: CASSLAHVRGWSNQPQHF. CDR3 DNA: TGTGCCAGCAGCTTAGCGCATGTGCGGGGATGGAGCAATCAGCCCCAGCATTTT.